The present T cell receptor (beta chain) was sequenced within a study of blood T cells in healthy people across ages. From germline, CDR1 is SGDLS and CDR2 YYNGEE. This CDR3 spans 14 amino acids. Between the trimmed V and J ends, which lost 4 bases and 2 bases, there was a span of 12 bases. Sample-barcoded 5' priming and a J-beta primer mix drove a second PCR of about 6 to 12 cycles. TCRdb fed the 5' RACE reads into MiXCR, producing one record per CDR3 protein. The table shows about 400,000 distinct CDR3 sequences, with 50% to 60% occurring only once. This clonotype originated in a man aged 60-69 years in good health. This chain connects TRBV9 to TRBJ2-5, with D perhaps matching TRBD2 (5 bases). Sequencing used blood. Written as DNA, the CDR3 is TGTGCCAGCAGCTACGGACTGGTACAAGAGACCCAGTACTTC. Its translation: CASSYGLVQETQYF.